Below are 7 T cell receptor beta chains sequenced from a single sample in a study of blood T cell repertoires in COVID-19. Libraries were prepared by immunoSEQ multiplex PCR; TCRdb keeps only in-frame clonotypes and omits some of them. The sample has approximately 21,000 clones, roughly 73% seen once. Source material: peripheral blood. These receptors all come from a human donor in a cohort sampled during active or convalescent COVID-19.

CDR3 amino acids: CASRGQPGVMNTEAFF. In DNA, the CDR3 is TGTGCCAGCCGGGGTCAGCCGGGGGTCATGAACACTGAAGCTTTCTTT. The chain couples TRBV28 to TRBJ1-1, with D perhaps matching TRBD1 (5 bases). This CDR3 contains 16 residues. V was pared by 8 bases and J by 0 bases, with 19 bases between. Germline assignment: CDR1 MDHEN and CDR2 SYDVKM.

CDR3: CASSPLGVAGRDTQYF. CDR3 bases: TGTGCCAGCAGCCCCTTAGGGGTAGCGGGGAGGGATACGCAGTATTTT. The chain employs TRBV11-2 and TRBJ2-3; 8 bases are a match to TRBD2. V was pared by 5 bases and J by 6 bases, with 13 bases of the junction left unmatched. The CDR3 runs 16 residues. Germline V gene lookup returns CDR1 SGHAT and CDR2 FQNNGV. The variable domain in full, with the rest retrieved from reference TRBV11-2 and TRBJ2-3, is EAGVAQSPRYKIIEKRQSVAFWCNPISGHATLYWYQQILGQGPKLLIQFQNNGVVDDSQLPKDRFSAERLKGVDSTLKIQPAKLEDSAVYLCASSPLGVAGRDTQYFGPGTRLTVL.

The chain employs TRBV7-9 and TRBJ2-7; 7 nucleotides agree with TRBD2. The CDR3 consists of 14 residues. The junction had 5 bases not matched to a gene; V was cut back by 3 bases and J by 3 bases. Germline V CDR1 and CDR2: SEHNR, FQNEAQ (reference sequence). CDR3 sequence (DNA): TGTGCCAGCAGCTTGCGGGAGTTAAGCTACGAGCAGTACTTC. Its protein product is CASSLRELSYEQYF.

The chain uses TRBV7-9 and TRBJ2-1; 9 positions agree with TRBD2. The CDR3 is 14 amino acids. Germline loops: CDR1 SEHNR, CDR2 FQNEAQ (reference sequence). J was trimmed by 10 bases and V by 5 bases; bases with no gene match: 9. In DNA form, the CDR3 reads TGTGCCAGCAGCCTCCGACTAGCGGAGGGGGAGCAGTTCTTC. Translated: CASSLRLAEGEQFF.

This clone has only one observation. The gene calls are TRBV4-1 and TRBJ2-5; D may be TRBD2 (6 bases). The CDR3 consists of 15 residues. V lost 1 base and J lost 2, with 11 bases in between. The germline gives CDR1 MGHRA, CDR2 YSYEKL. CDR3 sequence: CASSQGIAEQETQYF. Written as DNA, the CDR3 is TGCGCCAGCAGCCAAGGAATAGCGGAACAAGAGACCCAGTACTTC.

The chain combines TRBV19 with TRBJ1-5, with D unclear. Germline CDR1 is LNHDA and CDR2 is SQIVND (reference sequence). V lost 2 bases and J lost 0, with 8 bases in between. The CDR3 is 15 residues long. DNA for the CDR3: TGTGCCAGTAGTATACGGGAGATTAGCAATCAGCCCCAGCATTTT. As protein: CASSIREISNQPQHF.

J is TRBJ1-3 and V is TRBV2; D is unclear. In germline, CDR1 is SNHLY, CDR2 FYNNEI. Trimming pared 3 bases from V and 7 bases from J, leaving 16 bases between. The length of the CDR3 is 15 residues. The CDR3 nucleotides read TGTGCCAGCAGTGAGGGAGGTGCCCGGTCGAACACCATATATTTT. This sequence encodes CASSEGGARSNTIYF.